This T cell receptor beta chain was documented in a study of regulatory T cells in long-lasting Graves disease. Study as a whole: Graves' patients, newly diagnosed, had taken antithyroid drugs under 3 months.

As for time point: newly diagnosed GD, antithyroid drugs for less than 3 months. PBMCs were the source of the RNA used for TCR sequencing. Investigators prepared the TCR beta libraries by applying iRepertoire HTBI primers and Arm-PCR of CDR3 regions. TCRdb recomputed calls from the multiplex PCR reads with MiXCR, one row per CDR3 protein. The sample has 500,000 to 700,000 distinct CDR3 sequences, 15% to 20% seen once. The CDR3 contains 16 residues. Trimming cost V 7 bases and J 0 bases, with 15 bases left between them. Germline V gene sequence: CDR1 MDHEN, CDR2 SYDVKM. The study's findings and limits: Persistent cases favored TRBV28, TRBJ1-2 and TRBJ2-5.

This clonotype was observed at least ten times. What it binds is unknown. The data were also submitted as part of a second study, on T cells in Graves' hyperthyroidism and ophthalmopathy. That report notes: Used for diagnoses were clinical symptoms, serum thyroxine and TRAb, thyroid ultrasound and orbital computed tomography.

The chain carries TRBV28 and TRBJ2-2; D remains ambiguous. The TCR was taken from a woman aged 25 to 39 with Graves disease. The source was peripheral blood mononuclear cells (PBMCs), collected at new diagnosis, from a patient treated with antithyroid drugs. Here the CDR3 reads CASNFLTVPNTGELFF. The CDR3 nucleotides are TGTGCCAGCAACTTTTTGACGGTGCCGAACACCGGGGAGCTGTTTTTT.